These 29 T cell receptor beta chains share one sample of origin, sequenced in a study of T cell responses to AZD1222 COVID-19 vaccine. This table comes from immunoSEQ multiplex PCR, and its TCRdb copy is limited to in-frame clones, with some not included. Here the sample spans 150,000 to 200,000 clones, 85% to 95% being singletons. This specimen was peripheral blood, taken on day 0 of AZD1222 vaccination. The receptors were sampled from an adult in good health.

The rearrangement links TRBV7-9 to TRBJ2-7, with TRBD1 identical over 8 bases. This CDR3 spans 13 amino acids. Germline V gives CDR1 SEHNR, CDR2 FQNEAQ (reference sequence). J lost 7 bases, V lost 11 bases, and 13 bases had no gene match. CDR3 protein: CASPADRVEEQYF. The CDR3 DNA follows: TGTGCCTCTCCCGCGGACAGGGTTGAAGAGCAGTACTTC.

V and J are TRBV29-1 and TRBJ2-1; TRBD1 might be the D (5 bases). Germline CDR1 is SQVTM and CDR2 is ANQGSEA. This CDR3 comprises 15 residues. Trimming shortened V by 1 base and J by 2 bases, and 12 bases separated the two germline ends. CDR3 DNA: TGCAGCGTTGAAGCGTGGGGCATTACCTACAATGAGCAGTTCTTC. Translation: CSVEAWGITYNEQFF.

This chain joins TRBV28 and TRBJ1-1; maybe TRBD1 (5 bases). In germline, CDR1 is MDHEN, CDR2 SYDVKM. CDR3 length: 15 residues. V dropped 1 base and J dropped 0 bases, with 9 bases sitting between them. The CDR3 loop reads CASSLSQGLNTEAFF. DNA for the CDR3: TGTGCCAGCAGTTTATCGCAGGGTCTGAACACTGAAGCTTTCTTT.

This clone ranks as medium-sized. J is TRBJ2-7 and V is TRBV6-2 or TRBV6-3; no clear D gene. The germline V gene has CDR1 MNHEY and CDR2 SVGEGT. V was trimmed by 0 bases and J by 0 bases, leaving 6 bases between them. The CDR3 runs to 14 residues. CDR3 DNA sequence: TGTGCCAGCAGTTACTCGACAAACTCCTACGAGCAGTACTTC. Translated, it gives CASSYSTNSYEQYF.

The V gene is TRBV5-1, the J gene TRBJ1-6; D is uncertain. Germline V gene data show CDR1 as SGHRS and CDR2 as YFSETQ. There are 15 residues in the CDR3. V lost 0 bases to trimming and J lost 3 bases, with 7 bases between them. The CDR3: CASSLDADYNSPLHF. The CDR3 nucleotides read TGCGCCAGCAGCTTGGATGCAGACTATAATTCACCCCTCCACTTT.

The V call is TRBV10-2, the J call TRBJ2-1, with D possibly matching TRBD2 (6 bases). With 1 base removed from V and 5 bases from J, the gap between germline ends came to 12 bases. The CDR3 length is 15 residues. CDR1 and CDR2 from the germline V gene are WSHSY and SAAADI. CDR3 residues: CASSELEGANNEQFF. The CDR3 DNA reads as TGCGCCAGCAGTGAGTTGGAGGGCGCCAACAATGAGCAGTTCTTC.

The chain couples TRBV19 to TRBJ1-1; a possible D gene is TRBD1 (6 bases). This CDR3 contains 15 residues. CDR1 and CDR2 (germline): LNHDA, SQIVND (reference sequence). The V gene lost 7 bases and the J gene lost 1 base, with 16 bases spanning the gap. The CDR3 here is CASKGEGGSNTEAFF. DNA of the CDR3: TGTGCCAGTAAGGGGGAGGGAGGCTCGAACACTGAAGCTTTCTTT.

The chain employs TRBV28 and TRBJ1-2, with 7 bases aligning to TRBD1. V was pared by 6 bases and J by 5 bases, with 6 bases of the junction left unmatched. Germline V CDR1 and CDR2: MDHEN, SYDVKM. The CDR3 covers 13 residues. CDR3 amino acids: CASRLGGGYGYTF. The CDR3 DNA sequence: TGTGCCAGCAGACTAGGGGGCGGATATGGCTACACCTTC.

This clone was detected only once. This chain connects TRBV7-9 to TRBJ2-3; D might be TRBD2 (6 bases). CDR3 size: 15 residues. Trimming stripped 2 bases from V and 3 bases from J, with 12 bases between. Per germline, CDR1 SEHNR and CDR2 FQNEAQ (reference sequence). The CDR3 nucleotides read TGTGCCAGCAGCTTACAGGGACTGCGAACAGATACGCAGTATTTT. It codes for CASSLQGLRTDTQYF.

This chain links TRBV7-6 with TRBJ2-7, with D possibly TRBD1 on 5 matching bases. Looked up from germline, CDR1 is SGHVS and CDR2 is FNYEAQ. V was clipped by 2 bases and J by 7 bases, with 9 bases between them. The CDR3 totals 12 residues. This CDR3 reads CASSLSREEQYF. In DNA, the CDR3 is TGTGCCAGCAGCTTATCCAGGGAAGAGCAGTACTTC.

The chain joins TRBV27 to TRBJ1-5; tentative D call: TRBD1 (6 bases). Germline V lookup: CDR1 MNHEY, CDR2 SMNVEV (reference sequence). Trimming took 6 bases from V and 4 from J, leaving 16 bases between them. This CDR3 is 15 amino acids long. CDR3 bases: TGTGCCAGCAGCTACTCACAGGGCCCGAATCAGCCCCAGCATTTT. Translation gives CASSYSQGPNQPQHF.

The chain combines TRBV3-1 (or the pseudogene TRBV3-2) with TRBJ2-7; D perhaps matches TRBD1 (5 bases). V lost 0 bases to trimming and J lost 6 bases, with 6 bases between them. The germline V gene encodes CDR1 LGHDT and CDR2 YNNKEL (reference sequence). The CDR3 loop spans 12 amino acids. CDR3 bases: TGTGCCAGCAGCCAAGAGGGGCGCGAGCAGTACTTC. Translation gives CASSQEGREQYF.

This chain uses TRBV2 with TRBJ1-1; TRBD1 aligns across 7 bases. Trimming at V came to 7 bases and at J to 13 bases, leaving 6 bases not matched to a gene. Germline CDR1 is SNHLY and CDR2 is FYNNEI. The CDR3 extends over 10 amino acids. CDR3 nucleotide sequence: TGTGCCAGCACAGGGGGTCGGGGTTTCTTT. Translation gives CASTGGRGFF.

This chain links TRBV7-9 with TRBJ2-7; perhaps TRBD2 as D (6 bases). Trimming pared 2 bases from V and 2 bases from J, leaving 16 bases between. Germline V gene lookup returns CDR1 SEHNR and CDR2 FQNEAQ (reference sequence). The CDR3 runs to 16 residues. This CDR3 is CASSLSGWGGAYEQYF. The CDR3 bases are TGTGCCAGCAGCTTAAGTGGGTGGGGAGGTGCCTACGAGCAGTACTTC.

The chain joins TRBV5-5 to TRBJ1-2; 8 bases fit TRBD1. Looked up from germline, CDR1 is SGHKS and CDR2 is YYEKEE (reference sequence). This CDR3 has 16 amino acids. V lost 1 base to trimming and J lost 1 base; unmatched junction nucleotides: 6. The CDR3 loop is CASSLFGTGVNYGYTF. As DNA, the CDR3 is TGTGCCAGCAGCTTGTTCGGGACAGGAGTTAACTATGGCTACACCTTC.

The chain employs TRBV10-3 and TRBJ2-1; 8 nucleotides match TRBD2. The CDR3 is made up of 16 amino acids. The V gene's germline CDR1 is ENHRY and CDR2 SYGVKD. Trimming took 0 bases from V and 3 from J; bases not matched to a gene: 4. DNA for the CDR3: TGTGCCATCAGTGAGTCGAAAGCGGGAGACTACAATGAGCAGTTCTTC. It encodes CAISESKAGDYNEQFF.

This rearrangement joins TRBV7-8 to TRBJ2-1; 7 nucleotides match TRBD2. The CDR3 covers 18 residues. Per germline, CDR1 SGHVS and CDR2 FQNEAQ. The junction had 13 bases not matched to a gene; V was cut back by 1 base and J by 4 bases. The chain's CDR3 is CASSLGAPLATIYNEQFF. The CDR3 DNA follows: TGTGCCAGCAGCTTAGGAGCCCCACTAGCGACTATTTACAATGAGCAGTTCTTC.

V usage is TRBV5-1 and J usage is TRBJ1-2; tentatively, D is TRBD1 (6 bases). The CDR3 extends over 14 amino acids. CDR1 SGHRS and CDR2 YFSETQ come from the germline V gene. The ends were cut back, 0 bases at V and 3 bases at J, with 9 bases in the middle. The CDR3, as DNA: TGCGCCAGCAGCTTGGCCCCAGGGGACTATGGCTACACCTTC. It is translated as CASSLAPGDYGYTF.

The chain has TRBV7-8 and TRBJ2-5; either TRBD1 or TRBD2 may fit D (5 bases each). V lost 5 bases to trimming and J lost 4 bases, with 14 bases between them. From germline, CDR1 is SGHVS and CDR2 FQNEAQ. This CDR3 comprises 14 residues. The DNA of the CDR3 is TGTGCCAGCAGCCGAGGGGCATCTACAGAGACCCAGTACTTC. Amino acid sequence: CASSRGASTETQYF. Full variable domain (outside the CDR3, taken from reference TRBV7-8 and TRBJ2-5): GAGVSQSPRYKVAKRGQDVALRCDPISGHVSLFWYQQALGQGPEFLTYFQNEAQLDKSGLPSDRFFAERPEGSVSTLKIQRTQQEDSAVYLCASSRGASTETQYFGPGTRLLVL.

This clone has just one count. Here the CDR3 reads CAWSPGSNYGYTF. For the CDR3, the DNA is TGTGCCTGGAGCCCGGGGTCTAACTATGGCTACACCTTC. V is TRBV30 and J is TRBJ1-2; D not resolved. V lost 3 bases to trimming and J lost 0 bases, with 8 bases between them. CDR3 size: 13 residues. Germline V gene data show CDR1 as GTSNPN and CDR2 as SVGIG (reference sequence).

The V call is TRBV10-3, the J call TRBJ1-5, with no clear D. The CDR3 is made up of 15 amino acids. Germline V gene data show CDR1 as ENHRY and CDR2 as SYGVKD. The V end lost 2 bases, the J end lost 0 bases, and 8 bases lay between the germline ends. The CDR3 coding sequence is TGTGCCATCAGTGAGGGCGGCTATAGCAATCAGCCCCAGCATTTT. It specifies CAISEGGYSNQPQHF.

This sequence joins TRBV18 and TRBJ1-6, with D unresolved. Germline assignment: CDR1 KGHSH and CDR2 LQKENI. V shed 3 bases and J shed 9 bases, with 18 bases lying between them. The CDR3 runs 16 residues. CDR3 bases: TGTGCCAGCTCACCCGGGGAGGGCGCAAGGATTTCACCCCTCCACTTT. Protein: CASSPGEGARISPLHF.

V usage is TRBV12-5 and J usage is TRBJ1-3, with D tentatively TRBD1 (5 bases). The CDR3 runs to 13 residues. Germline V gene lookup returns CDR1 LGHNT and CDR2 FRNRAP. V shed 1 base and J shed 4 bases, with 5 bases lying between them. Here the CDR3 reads CASGLGQGNTIYF. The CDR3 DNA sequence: TGTGCTAGTGGTTTGGGACAGGGAAACACCATATATTTT.

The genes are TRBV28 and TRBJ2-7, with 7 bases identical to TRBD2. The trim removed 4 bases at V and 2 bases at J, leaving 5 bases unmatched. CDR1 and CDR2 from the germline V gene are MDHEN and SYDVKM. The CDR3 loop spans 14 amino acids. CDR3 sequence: CASSWEGKAYEQYF. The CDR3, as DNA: TGTGCCAGCAGTTGGGAGGGGAAAGCCTACGAGCAGTACTTC.

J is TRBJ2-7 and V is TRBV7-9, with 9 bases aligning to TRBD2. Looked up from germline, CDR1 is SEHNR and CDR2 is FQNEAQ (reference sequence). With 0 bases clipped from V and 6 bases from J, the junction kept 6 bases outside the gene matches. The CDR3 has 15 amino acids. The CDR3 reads CASSLAKAGGREQYF. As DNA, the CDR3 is TGTGCCAGCAGCTTAGCGAAAGCGGGAGGCCGCGAGCAGTACTTC.

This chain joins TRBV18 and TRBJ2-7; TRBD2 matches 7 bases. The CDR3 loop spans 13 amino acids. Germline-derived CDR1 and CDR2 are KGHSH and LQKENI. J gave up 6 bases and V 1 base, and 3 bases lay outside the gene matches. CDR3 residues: CASSPLGGVEQYF. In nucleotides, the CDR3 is TGTGCCAGCTCACCACTGGGAGGGGTCGAGCAGTACTTC.

The CDR3 DNA is TGTGCCAGCAGTGAATTTCGGGGCAATGAGCAGTTCTTC. It encodes CASSEFRGNEQFF. The V call is TRBV2, the J call TRBJ2-1; weak D call: TRBD2 (5 bases). The germline CDR1 and CDR2 sequences are SNHLY and FYNNEI. V was shortened by 2 bases and J by 6 bases, with 8 bases between the two germline ends. This CDR3 has 13 amino acids.

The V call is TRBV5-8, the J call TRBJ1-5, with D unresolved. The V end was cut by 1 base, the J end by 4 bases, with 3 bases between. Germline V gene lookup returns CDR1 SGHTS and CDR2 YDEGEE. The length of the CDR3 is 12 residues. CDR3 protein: CASSLHNQPQHF. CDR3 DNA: TGTGCCAGCAGCTTGCATAATCAGCCCCAGCATTTT.

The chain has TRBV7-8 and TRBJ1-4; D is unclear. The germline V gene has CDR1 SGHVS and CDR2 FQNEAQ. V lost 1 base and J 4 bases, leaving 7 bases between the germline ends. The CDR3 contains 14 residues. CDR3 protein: CASSLERNNEKLFF. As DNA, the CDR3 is TGTGCCAGCAGCTTAGAACGGAATAATGAAAAACTGTTTTTT.